The rows below give T cell receptor beta chains drawn from one sample of a study of shared clonotypes between healthy human individuals. Clones were read by immunoSEQ multiplex PCR, and TCRdb kept only the in-frame ones, dropping some. The table records about 2.1 million clones, 93% of them present only once. The sample taken for sequencing was naive CD8+ T cells from PBMCs. The receptor set was obtained from a man younger than 30 in good health. Some clones in this sample may be carry-over from other donors' samples. Both conserved end residues are part of each CDR3. Each record gives: clone size, D gene, V gene, J gene, CDR3 DNA, CDR3 protein. A D gene is named only where the DNA matches it firmly. Expanded clones are given a class, and other clones once, few, many or no size at all.

abundance: NA
d_gene: TRBD1
v_gene: TRBV27
j_gene: TRBJ1-2
CDR3nt: TGTGCCAGCAGTTTCGGGACAGGGGGTAGCTATGGCTACACCTTC
CDR3aa: CASSFGTGGSYGYTF

abundance: NA
d_gene: NA
v_gene: TRBV28
j_gene: TRBJ1-5
CDR3nt: TGTGCCAGCAGCACCATTACAGAATATGGCAATCAGCCCCAGCATTTT
CDR3aa: CASSTITEYGNQPQHF

abundance: NA
d_gene: TRBD1
v_gene: TRBV2
j_gene: TRBJ1-2
CDR3nt: TGTGCCAGCAGTGAAGCATTACAGGGGACTTTCTATGGCTACACCTTC
CDR3aa: CASSEALQGTFYGYTF

abundance: once
d_gene: NA
v_gene: TRBV5-4
j_gene: TRBJ1-1
CDR3nt: TGTGCCAGCAGCCTGGATCACAGGGATGCTGAAGCTTTCTTT
CDR3aa: CASSLDHRDAEAFF

abundance: NA
d_gene: NA
v_gene: TRBV11-2
j_gene: TRBJ2-7
CDR3nt: TGTGCCAGCAGCTTTACCGGTATGAGGGAGCAGTACTTC
CDR3aa: CASSFTGMREQYF

abundance: once
d_gene: TRBD2
v_gene: TRBV11-2
j_gene: TRBJ2-3
CDR3nt: TGTGCCAGCAGCTTGTTCGCGGGAGGGAGAACAGATACGCAGTATTTT
CDR3aa: CASSLFAGGRTDTQYF

abundance: NA
d_gene: NA
v_gene: TRBV15
j_gene: TRBJ1-5
CDR3nt: TGTGCCACCAGCAGAGATAAGGGTCAGCCCCAGCATTTT
CDR3aa: CATSRDKGQPQHF

abundance: NA
d_gene: TRBD1
v_gene: TRBV27
j_gene: TRBJ2-7
CDR3nt: TGTGCCAGCAGTTTTCCTCGGGGACAGGGGGCTATGAGGAGCTCCTACGAGCAGTACTTC
CDR3aa: CASSFPRGQGAMRSSYEQYF

abundance: once
d_gene: TRBD2
v_gene: TRBV29-1
j_gene: TRBJ2-1
CDR3nt: TGCAGCGTTGGCCTAGCGGGGATCCTCAATGAGCAGTTCTTC
CDR3aa: CSVGLAGILNEQFF

abundance: NA
d_gene: TRBD1
v_gene: TRBV10-3
j_gene: TRBJ2-4
CDR3nt: TGTGCCATCAGTGAGTCGAACAGGGGAACGGCGGGTTTTCAGTACTTC
CDR3aa: CAISESNRGTAGFQYF

abundance: once
d_gene: TRBD2
v_gene: TRBV27
j_gene: TRBJ2-7
CDR3nt: TGTGCCAGCAGTTACGGGGGGTTGGGGGAGCAGTACTTC
CDR3aa: CASSYGGLGEQYF

abundance: NA
d_gene: NA
v_gene: TRBV27
j_gene: TRBJ2-3
CDR3nt: TGTGCCAGCAGTCCCTTGGACGGCACAGATACGCAGTATTTT
CDR3aa: CASSPLDGTDTQYF

abundance: NA
d_gene: TRBD2
v_gene: TRBV7-8
j_gene: TRBJ2-2
CDR3nt: TGTGCCAGCAGCCGGCTCGACCCGGGACTAGCGAACACCGGGGAGCTGTTTTTT
CDR3aa: CASSRLDPGLANTGELFF

abundance: NA
d_gene: NA
v_gene: TRBV9
j_gene: TRBJ2-3
CDR3nt: TGTGCCAGCAGCGGAGGGGATACGCAGTATTTT
CDR3aa: CASSGGDTQYF

abundance: NA
d_gene: TRBD2
v_gene: TRBV28
j_gene: TRBJ2-7
CDR3nt: TGTGCCAGCAGCCCCCCGGGACTATTCTACGAGCAGTACTTC
CDR3aa: CASSPPGLFYEQYF

abundance: NA
d_gene: NA
v_gene: TRBV14
j_gene: TRBJ2-6
CDR3nt: TGTGCCAGCAGCCAGATAAGGGGCCCTGGGGCCAACGTCCTGACTTTC
CDR3aa: CASSQIRGPGANVLTF

abundance: once
d_gene: TRBD1
v_gene: TRBV7-9
j_gene: TRBJ2-7
CDR3nt: TGTGCCAGCGGGACAGAAGAAACCTACGAGCAGTACTTC
CDR3aa: CASGTEETYEQYF

abundance: NA
d_gene: TRBD1
v_gene: TRBV4-1
j_gene: TRBJ2-7
CDR3nt: TGCGCCAGCAGCCAAAGACAGGGGAGGCCCTACTACGAGCAGTACTTC
CDR3aa: CASSQRQGRPYYEQYF

abundance: NA
d_gene: NA
v_gene: TRBV7-9
j_gene: TRBJ2-1
CDR3nt: TGTGCCAGCAGCTTAGCGCATGGTACCGATCCCCCCTACAATGAGCAGTTCTTC
CDR3aa: CASSLAHGTDPPYNEQFF

abundance: NA
d_gene: NA
v_gene: TRBV7-8
j_gene: TRBJ2-3
CDR3nt: TGTGCCAGCAGCTTGGGCGTAGGGTTGAGTTCTGATACGCAGTATTTT
CDR3aa: CASSLGVGLSSDTQYF

abundance: NA
d_gene: NA
v_gene: TRBV11-2
j_gene: TRBJ2-3
CDR3nt: TGTGCCAGCAGCTTAAGCGTGGGGGATACGCAGTATTTT
CDR3aa: CASSLSVGDTQYF

abundance: NA
d_gene: TRBD2
v_gene: TRBV27
j_gene: TRBJ2-1
CDR3nt: TGTGCCAGCAGTTTAACGGCTAGCGGCTCCTACAATGAGCAGTTCTTC
CDR3aa: CASSLTASGSYNEQFF

abundance: NA
d_gene: NA
v_gene: TRBV6-5
j_gene: TRBJ2-7
CDR3nt: TGTGCCAGCAGCCCTGGTGAGGGGCGCGACGAGCAGTACTTC
CDR3aa: CASSPGEGRDEQYF

abundance: NA
d_gene: NA
v_gene: TRBV11-2
j_gene: TRBJ2-7
CDR3nt: TGTGCCAGCAGCCGAATGACTGGCCACGGAATAATACCCTACGAGCAGTACTTC
CDR3aa: CASSRMTGHGIIPYEQYF

abundance: NA
d_gene: NA
v_gene: TRBV27
j_gene: TRBJ2-2
CDR3nt: TGTGCCAGCAGTTTAAAGGTTACGGCCACCGGGGAGCTGTTTTTT
CDR3aa: CASSLKVTATGELFF

abundance: NA
d_gene: NA
v_gene: TRBV4-3
j_gene: TRBJ2-3
CDR3nt: TGCGCCAGCAGCCAAGATCTGGCACCGGATGTGACAGATACGCAGTATTTT
CDR3aa: CASSQDLAPDVTDTQYF

abundance: few
d_gene: TRBD1
v_gene: TRBV2
j_gene: TRBJ1-2
CDR3nt: TGTGCCAGCAGCCCAGGACAGGGAAACTATGGCTACACCTTC
CDR3aa: CASSPGQGNYGYTF

abundance: NA
d_gene: NA
v_gene: TRBV30
j_gene: TRBJ2-2
CDR3nt: TGTGCCTGGAGTGGGTGGGAGGCCGATAACACCGGGGAGCTGTTTTTT
CDR3aa: CAWSGWEADNTGELFF

abundance: NA
d_gene: NA
v_gene: TRBV11-2
j_gene: TRBJ2-5
CDR3nt: TGTGCCAGCAGACCCGTAGACAGAAAAGAGACCCAGTACTTC
CDR3aa: CASRPVDRKETQYF

abundance: NA
d_gene: NA
v_gene: TRBV7-9
j_gene: TRBJ1-1
CDR3nt: TGTGCCAGCAGCTCAGTAGACCAGGCTTTCTTT
CDR3aa: CASSSVDQAFF

abundance: NA
d_gene: NA
v_gene: TRBV4-3
j_gene: TRBJ2-1
CDR3nt: TGCGCCAGCAGCCAAGCGGCAAGCTCCTACAATGAGCAGTTCTTC
CDR3aa: CASSQAASSYNEQFF

abundance: NA
d_gene: TRBD2
v_gene: TRBV7-9
j_gene: TRBJ2-5
CDR3nt: TGTGCCAGCAGCTTTAGGCTAGCGGGACCAATCCAAGAGACCCAGTACTTC
CDR3aa: CASSFRLAGPIQETQYF

abundance: NA
d_gene: NA
v_gene: TRBV18
j_gene: TRBJ1-3
CDR3nt: TGTGCCAGCTCACCACCGCCGCGTGGCCCCGAGACGTCTGGAAACACCATATATTTT
CDR3aa: CASSPPPRGPETSGNTIYF

abundance: NA
d_gene: NA
v_gene: TRBV27
j_gene: TRBJ2-7
CDR3nt: TGTGCCAGCAGTTTGGGGGCGAGCTCCTACGAGCAGTACTTC
CDR3aa: CASSLGASSYEQYF

abundance: NA
d_gene: TRBD1
v_gene: TRBV28
j_gene: TRBJ2-7
CDR3nt: TGTGCCAGCAGTTCACACTCCGGGACAGGTCCTTACGAGCAGTACTTC
CDR3aa: CASSSHSGTGPYEQYF

abundance: NA
d_gene: TRBD1
v_gene: TRBV28
j_gene: TRBJ1-5
CDR3nt: TGTGCCAGCAGTCACGACAGGGATAGCAATCAGCCCCAGCATTTT
CDR3aa: CASSHDRDSNQPQHF

abundance: NA
d_gene: TRBD1
v_gene: TRBV28
j_gene: TRBJ2-7
CDR3nt: TGTGCCAGCGGTCACAGGGGACCCTACGAGCAGTACTTC
CDR3aa: CASGHRGPYEQYF

abundance: NA
d_gene: TRBD2
v_gene: TRBV5-1
j_gene: TRBJ2-3
CDR3nt: TGCGCCAGCAGCTTGGGCCAAGCGGGAGTAGGCACAGATACGCAGTATTTT
CDR3aa: CASSLGQAGVGTDTQYF

abundance: NA
d_gene: NA
v_gene: TRBV4-1
j_gene: TRBJ2-7
CDR3nt: TGCGCCAGCAGCCAAGGGGCCAGCTCCTACGAGCAGTACTTC
CDR3aa: CASSQGASSYEQYF

abundance: NA
d_gene: NA
v_gene: TRBV27
j_gene: TRBJ1-5
CDR3nt: TGTGCCAGCAGTTTTTTAGGACAGACAAATCAGCCCCAGCATTTT
CDR3aa: CASSFLGQTNQPQHF

abundance: NA
d_gene: NA
v_gene: TRBV28
j_gene: TRBJ2-7
CDR3nt: TGTGCCAGCAGTCCCCTTGTCGAAGCCGACGAGCAGTACTTC
CDR3aa: CASSPLVEADEQYF

abundance: once
d_gene: TRBD1
v_gene: TRBV27
j_gene: TRBJ1-1
CDR3nt: TGTGCCAGCAGTTTCAGGGGGGGAACTGAAGCTTTCTTT
CDR3aa: CASSFRGGTEAFF

abundance: once
d_gene: NA
v_gene: TRBV30
j_gene: TRBJ1-1
CDR3nt: TGTGCCTGGAGCGCCGGAGGAGGGTGGGGGTACACTGAAGCTTTCTTT
CDR3aa: CAWSAGGGWGYTEAFF

abundance: once
d_gene: NA
v_gene: TRBV7-8
j_gene: TRBJ2-3
CDR3nt: TGTGCCAGCACGAAAGGGCAGGACAACCTGCTAGTTTGGGCAGATACGCAGTATTTT
CDR3aa: CASTKGQDNLLVWADTQYF

abundance: NA
d_gene: NA
v_gene: TRBV5-1
j_gene: TRBJ2-7
CDR3nt: TGCGCCAGCAGATGGCTAGTAACAGGCGAGCAGTACTTC
CDR3aa: CASRWLVTGEQYF

abundance: NA
d_gene: NA
v_gene: TRBV7-9
j_gene: TRBJ2-7
CDR3nt: TGTGCCAGCAGCTTATATCAGGCAGGGAAATACGAGCAGTACTTC
CDR3aa: CASSLYQAGKYEQYF

abundance: NA
d_gene: TRBD2
v_gene: TRBV11-1
j_gene: TRBJ2-5
CDR3nt: TGTGCCAGCAGCTTGGGGGGGCAAGAGACCCAGTACTTC
CDR3aa: CASSLGGQETQYF

abundance: NA
d_gene: TRBD2
v_gene: TRBV9
j_gene: TRBJ2-5
CDR3nt: TGTGCCAGCAGCGTGGGGACTAGCATGGAGACCCAGTACTTC
CDR3aa: CASSVGTSMETQYF

abundance: NA
d_gene: TRBD1
v_gene: TRBV4-3
j_gene: TRBJ2-1
CDR3nt: TGCGCCAGCAGCGAAGGACAGGGGACCTACAATGAGCAGTTCTTC
CDR3aa: CASSEGQGTYNEQFF

abundance: NA
d_gene: NA
v_gene: TRBV5-1
j_gene: TRBJ1-1
CDR3nt: TGCGCCAGCAGCTTCCGGGACGGCGCTTGGAACACTGAAGCTTTCTTT
CDR3aa: CASSFRDGAWNTEAFF

abundance: NA
d_gene: TRBD2
v_gene: TRBV23-1
j_gene: TRBJ2-5
CDR3nt: TGCGCCAGCAGTCAGGCCCCTAGACTAGCGGGGGAGACCCAGTACTTC
CDR3aa: CASSQAPRLAGETQYF

abundance: NA
d_gene: NA
v_gene: TRBV9
j_gene: TRBJ2-1
CDR3nt: TGTGCCAGCAGCGCCCCGGAAGCCTCCTACAATGAGCAGTTCTTC
CDR3aa: CASSAPEASYNEQFF

abundance: NA
d_gene: TRBD1
v_gene: TRBV5-5
j_gene: TRBJ2-7
CDR3nt: TGTGCCAGCAGCTCGCCGGGGACAGGGGTCTTGTACGAGCAGTACTTC
CDR3aa: CASSSPGTGVLYEQYF